This record concerns one T cell receptor (beta chain) sequence. The antigen is unknown. The sample comes from a study of cytomegalovirus exposure and HLA in healthy donors. In the study overall: According to later analysis, the same platform produced the 110 or so validation and approximately 630 first-cohort repertoires.

TCRdb's table, derived via immunoSEQ multiplex PCR, lists solely in-frame clones and lacks some. The sample holds approximately 180,000 clones, roughly 86% seen once. Study-level results: In the roughly 130 validation repertoires, a later analysis found that first-cohort TCR clusters tended to co-occur. Across donors, most TCRs were seen rarely, yet some public ones were widespread.

Germline CDR1 reads SGHRS; CDR2 reads YFSETQ. The ends lost 4 bases at V and 4 bases at J; junction bases unmatched: 5. The CDR3 spans 14 residues. The sample was PBMCs. The receptor was isolated from a man aged 18-30 years in good health and CMV-seropositive. This chain connects TRBV5-1 to TRBJ1-2; TRBD1 aligns across 9 bases. The CDR3 region has the DNA TGCGCCAGCAGCGTCGACAGGGGGGCCTATGGCTACACCTTC. Translated, it gives CASSVDRGAYGYTF.